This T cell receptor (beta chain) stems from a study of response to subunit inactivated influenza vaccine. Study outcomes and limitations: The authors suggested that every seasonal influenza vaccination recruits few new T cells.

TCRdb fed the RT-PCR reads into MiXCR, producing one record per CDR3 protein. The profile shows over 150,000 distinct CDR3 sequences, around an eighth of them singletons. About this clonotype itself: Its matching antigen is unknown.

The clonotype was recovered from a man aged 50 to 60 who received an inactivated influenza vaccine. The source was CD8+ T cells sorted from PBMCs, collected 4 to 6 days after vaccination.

CDR3 residues: CASSSHGTSAFNTGELFF. Here the CDR3 DNA reads TGTGCCAGCAGCTCCCACGGGACTAGCGCCTTCAACACCGGGGAGCTGTTTTTT. The J gene is TRBJ2-2, the V gene TRBV5-5; TRBD2 matches 10 bases. The junction had 10 bases not matched to a gene; V was cut back by 3 bases and J by 2 bases. Germline values: CDR1 SGHKS, CDR2 YYEKEE (reference sequence). The length of the CDR3 is 18 residues.